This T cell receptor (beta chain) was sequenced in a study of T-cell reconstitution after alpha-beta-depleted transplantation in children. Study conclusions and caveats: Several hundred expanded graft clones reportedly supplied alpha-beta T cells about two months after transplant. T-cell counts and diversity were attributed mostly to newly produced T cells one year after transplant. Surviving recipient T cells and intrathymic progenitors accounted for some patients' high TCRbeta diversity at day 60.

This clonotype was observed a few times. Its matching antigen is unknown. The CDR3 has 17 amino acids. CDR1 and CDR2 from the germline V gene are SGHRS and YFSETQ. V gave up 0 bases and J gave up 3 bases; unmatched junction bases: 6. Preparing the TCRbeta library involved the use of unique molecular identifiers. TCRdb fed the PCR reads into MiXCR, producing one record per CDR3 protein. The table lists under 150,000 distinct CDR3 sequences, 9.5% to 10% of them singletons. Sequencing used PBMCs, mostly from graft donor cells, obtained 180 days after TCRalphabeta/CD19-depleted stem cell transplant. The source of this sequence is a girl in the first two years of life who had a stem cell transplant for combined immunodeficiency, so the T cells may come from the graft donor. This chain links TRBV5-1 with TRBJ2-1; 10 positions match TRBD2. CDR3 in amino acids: CASSLGASGSSYNEQFF. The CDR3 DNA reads TGCGCCAGCAGCTTGGGGGCTAGCGGGAGTAGCTACAATGAGCAGTTCTTC.